The rows below give T cell receptor beta chains drawn from one sample of a study of T cell changes during pregnancy in multiple sclerosis. Measured with immunoSEQ multiplex PCR; TCRdb has only the in-frame clones, and not every one. The sample yields about 87,000 clones, about 94% seen once. The sample in question was peripheral blood, obtained in the third trimester of pregnancy. The receptors stem from a female donor in good health, enrolled as a control in a pregnancy study. Both conserved end residues are part of each CDR3. A D gene is named only where the DNA matches it firmly. Rows give clone size only sometimes, using once, few, many, or a class for an expanded clone.

abundance	d_gene	v_gene	j_gene	CDR3nt	CDR3aa
-	-	TRBV28	TRBJ1-5	TGTGCCAGCAGTTTAAAGTTCTGGAGTCTCAATCAGCCCCAGCATTTT	CASSLKFWSLNQPQHF
-	-	TRBV5-1	TRBJ2-7	TGCGCCAGCAGCTTGGTATCTGACCGGGACGAGCAGTACTTC	CASSLVSDRDEQYF
-	-	TRBV6-5	TRBJ1-4	TGTGCCAGCAGCCTAGTGGCCGGGGAAAAACTGTTTTTT	CASSLVAGEKLFF
-	TRBD1	TRBV28	TRBJ1-2	TGTGCCAGCGTCCAGGGGGCGAGTAATGGCTACACCTTC	CASVQGASNGYTF
-	TRBD2	TRBV10-3	TRBJ2-7	TGTGCCATCAGTGAGACTAGCGGGAGAGGGGCTGACGAGCAGTACTTC	CAISETSGRGADEQYF
-	-	TRBV2	TRBJ2-7	TGTGCCAGCAGTGACAGGGGACCCGACGAGCAGTACTTC	CASSDRGPDEQYF
once	-	TRBV9	TRBJ2-1	TGTGCCAGCAGCGTATCGGGGAGCTCCTACAATGAGCAGTTCTTC	CASSVSGSSYNEQFF
-	TRBD2	TRBV27	TRBJ2-1	TGTGCCAGCACCACTACTAGCGGGAGTTACAATGAGCAGTTCTTC	CASTTTSGSYNEQFF
-	-	TRBV10-3	TRBJ1-4	TGTGCCAGCCACAGGGACACTAATGAAAAACTGTTTTTT	CASHRDTNEKLFF
-	-	TRBV4-2	TRBJ1-2	TGTGCCAGCAGCCAAGATGCGGGGGCGGCTAACTATGGCTACACCTTC	CASSQDAGAANYGYTF
few	-	TRBV27	TRBJ2-7	TGTGCCAGCGGGGCCAGACCTTCCTACGAGCAGTACTTC	CASGARPSYEQYF
few	TRBD1	TRBV2	TRBJ2-7	TGTGCCAGCAGAAAGGGACAGGGGGCGAGCTACGAGCAGTACTTC	CASRKGQGASYEQYF
-	-	TRBV5-4	TRBJ2-5	TGTGCCAGCAGCTTAGGGGCACAAGAGACCCAGTACTTC	CASSLGAQETQYF
-	TRBD1	TRBV5-5	TRBJ2-7	TGTGCCAGCAGCGACCAGGGACAGGGGTCCTCCTACGAGCAGTACTTC	CASSDQGQGSSYEQYF
-	TRBD1	TRBV2	TRBJ2-7	TGTGCCAGCAGCGATCCGGGACAGGGGACCACCTACGAGCAGTACTTC	CASSDPGQGTTYEQYF
once	TRBD2	TRBV4-1	TRBJ2-7	TGCGCCAGCAGCCAAGGTAGCGGGAGAATACCTACCTACGAGCAGTACTTC	CASSQGSGRIPTYEQYF
-	-	TRBV9	TRBJ2-5	TGTGCCAGCAGCGTAGGAGGGGAGACCCAGTACTTC	CASSVGGETQYF
-	TRBD2	TRBV7-9	TRBJ2-1	TGTGCCAGCAGCTTAGGTCTAGCGGGTTACAATGAGCAGTTCTTC	CASSLGLAGYNEQFF
once	-	TRBV27	TRBJ2-3	TGTGCCAGCAGTTTTTTGAGAGGGGGGGCTTGGACAGATACGCAGTATTTT	CASSFLRGGAWTDTQYF
-	-	TRBV2	TRBJ2-7	TGTGCCAGCAGTTACCGGACAGAAGCAGCCTACGAGCAGTACTTC	CASSYRTEAAYEQYF
once	TRBD1	TRBV6-1	TRBJ1-2	TGTGCCAGCAGTGAAGCCTATTTTGGGACAGAGGAAAGTGGCTACACCTTC	CASSEAYFGTEESGYTF
-	TRBD2	TRBV4-1	TRBJ2-7	TGCGCCAGCTCGGGGAGTGCCGGGACTAGCGGGAGGACCGCCTGGGGGCAGTACTTC	CASSGSAGTSGRTAWGQYF
-	-	TRBV6-1	TRBJ2-2	TGTGCCAGCGGGGGGAGAGACACCGGGGAGCTGTTTTTT	CASGGRDTGELFF
-	-	TRBV21-1	TRBJ1-4	TGTGCCAGCACCATAGAATCGTGGACAGGGGATGAAAAACTGTTTTTT	CASTIESWTGDEKLFF
-	TRBD1	TRBV4-1	TRBJ2-1	TGCGCCAGCAGGAGGACAGGGGACAATGAGCAGTTCTTC	CASRRTGDNEQFF
-	-	TRBV5-8	TRBJ2-7	TGTGCCAGCAGCTGGTTTAGTGGCGAGCAGTACTTC	CASSWFSGEQYF
-	TRBD2	TRBV10-3	TRBJ2-7	TGTGCCATCAGTGAGTCCGACGGGAGGAGGACCTACGAGCAGTACTTC	CAISESDGRRTYEQYF